Listed here are 22 T cell receptor beta chains from one sample, sequenced in a study of shared clonotypes between healthy human individuals. Only in-frame clones appear in the TCRdb table, and some are missing; sequencing was by immunoSEQ multiplex PCR. The data contain some 630,000 clones, approximately 75% of them singletons. Sequencing input: memory CD4+ T cells sorted from blood. Specified subset: CD45RA-negative fraction. These receptors all come from a woman between 25 and 40 years old in good health.

CDR3 amino acids: CASSPPIFPYEQYF. The DNA for the CDR3 is TGTGCCAGCTCACCACCCATTTTCCCCTACGAGCAGTACTTC. This chain joins TRBV18 and TRBJ2-5, with D hard to call. The last part of the DNA fits TRBJ2-7 better; the J call may be wrong. This CDR3 region has 14 residues. Germline CDR1 and CDR2: KGHSH and LQKENI.

V gene TRBV28 combines with J gene TRBJ1-2, with TRBD1 matching over 9 bases. Trimming took 6 bases from V and 7 from J; bases not matched to a gene: 18. CDR1 and CDR2 from the germline V gene are MDHEN and SYDVKM. The CDR3 loop spans 17 amino acids. Here the CDR3 reads CASRQQLGTGNDGGYTF. The CDR3 bases are TGTGCCAGCAGGCAACAATTAGGGACAGGGAATGATGGTGGCTACACCTTC.

Points on this clone: The sample holds other DNA sequences that translate to the same CDR3. DNA of the CDR3: TGTGCCAGCAGTTTAAAGGGACAGGGAAACACCGGGGAGCTGTTTTTT. Translated, it gives CASSLKGQGNTGELFF. The genes are TRBV27 and TRBJ2-2; 9 positions match TRBD1. J lost 2 bases, V lost 2 bases, and 3 bases had no gene match. The CDR3 totals 16 residues. CDR1 is MNHEY, CDR2 SMNVEV, per germline (reference sequence).

The chain combines TRBV2 with TRBJ2-7; maybe TRBD1 (6 bases). V lost 9 bases and J lost 2, with 20 bases in between. The CDR3 length is 15 residues. Germline V lookup: CDR1 SNHLY, CDR2 FYNNEI. In DNA, the CDR3 is TGTGCCAGTAAAAATCAGGGACAAGGACCCTACGAGCAGTACTTC. As protein: CASKNQGQGPYEQYF.

V gene TRBV6-1 combines with J gene TRBJ2-2; 10 bases are shared with TRBD2. CDR1 and CDR2 (germline): MNHNS, SASEGT. This CDR3 is built from 15 residues. Trimming cost V 8 bases and J 5 bases; bases outside gene matches: 8. In DNA, the CDR3 is TGTGCCAGCTCGGAGGCTAGCGGGAGTACCGGGGAGCTGTTTTTT. Protein sequence: CASSEASGSTGELFF.

The rearrangement uses TRBV25-1 and TRBJ2-5; D gene unclear. This CDR3 region has 16 residues. V lost 1 base, J lost 1 base, and 13 bases lay in between. Germline V gene sequence: CDR1 MGHDK, CDR2 SYGVNS. The CDR3 is CASSESPDRPQETQYF. The CDR3 DNA sequence: TGTGCCAGCAGTGAATCCCCGGATCGTCCCCAAGAGACCCAGTACTTC.

In its sample, this clone was seen a few times. This CDR3 is also generated by other DNA sequences in the sample. This rearrangement joins TRBV6-6 to TRBJ2-7; possible D gene TRBD2, 6 bases. CDR3 length equals 14 residues. Germline V gene data show CDR1 as MNHNY and CDR2 as SVGAGI (reference sequence). V gave up 6 bases and J gave up 0 bases, with 12 bases separating them. CDR3 sequence (DNA): TGTGCCAGCAGAAGGGACTTCTCCTCCTACGAGCAGTACTTC. This sequence encodes CASRRDFSSYEQYF.

V is TRBV6-6 and J is TRBJ1-2; 7 bases are shared with TRBD1. The CDR3 sequence is 15 residues long. Germline lookup yields CDR1 MNHNY and CDR2 SVGAGI (reference sequence). The J segment lost 1 base and the V segment lost 5 bases, leaving 7 bases of the junction unmatched. This CDR3 is CASSATTGYNYGYTF. The CDR3 nucleotides are TGTGCCAGCAGTGCCACGACAGGGTATAACTATGGCTACACCTTC.

This chain uses TRBV5-1 with TRBJ1-4, with D possibly TRBD1 on 5 matching bases. V dropped 0 bases and J dropped 13 bases, with 19 bases sitting between them. The germline CDR1 and CDR2 sequences are SGHRS and YFSETQ. There are 15 residues in the CDR3. The CDR3 nucleotides are TGCGCCAGCAGCTTGGGATCAGGGTTGGACGGCGGACTGTTTTTT. Translated, it gives CASSLGSGLDGGLFF.

Of note for this clone: A read error may explain this, as a much larger clone is one base away. The identical CDR3 is also encoded by other nucleotide sequences in the sample. The chain is built from TRBV27 and TRBJ2-7, with D maybe TRBD1 (6 bases). Germline assignment: CDR1 MNHEY and CDR2 SMNVEV (reference sequence). This CDR3 has 14 amino acids. V lost 3 bases to trimming and J lost 2 bases, with 11 bases between them. This chain's CDR3 is CASSFTQGPYEQYF. CDR3 coding DNA: TGTGCCAGCAGTTTTACACAGGGACCCTACGAGCAGTACTTC.

The genes are TRBV19 and TRBJ2-1, with 9 bases matching TRBD2. Germline V gives CDR1 LNHDA, CDR2 SQIVND (reference sequence). CDR3 length: 18 amino acids. With V trimmed by 4 bases and J by 4 bases, 14 bases remained unmatched. The DNA of the CDR3 is TGTGCCAGTAGTACCAGGACTAGCGCGAGACAGCCATACAATGAGCAGTTCTTC. Its protein product is CASSTRTSARQPYNEQFF.

In its sample, this clone was seen a few times. The chain recombines TRBV28 with TRBJ1-1; a possible D gene is TRBD1 (5 bases). The germline CDR1 and CDR2 sequences are MDHEN and SYDVKM. The CDR3 sequence is 16 residues long. The ends were cut back, 6 bases at V and 6 bases at J, with 23 bases in the middle. The CDR3 sequence: CASSPWDSSGKSEAFF. Written as DNA, the CDR3 is TGTGCCAGCAGCCCATGGGACTCCTCTGGCAAGTCTGAAGCTTTCTTT.

This clone was detected only once. The chain links TRBV7-6 to TRBJ1-1; 11 bases are a match to TRBD1. Germline CDR1 SGHVS, CDR2 FNYEAQ. The CDR3 is made up of 14 amino acids. The junction had 5 bases not matched to a gene; V was cut back by 5 bases and J by 6 bases. CDR3 protein: CASSRDRGYSEAFF. The CDR3 DNA is TGTGCCAGCAGCCGGGACAGGGGGTACTCTGAAGCTTTCTTT.

This clone was seen a single time. The gene calls are TRBV29-1 and TRBJ2-7; possibly TRBD1 for D (6 bases). The V gene lost 5 bases and the J gene lost 0 bases, with 14 bases spanning the gap. In germline, CDR1 is SQVTM, CDR2 ANQGSEA. The CDR3 has 14 residues. CDR3 sequence reads: CSVLGTTHSYEQYF. The CDR3, as DNA: TGCAGCGTTCTAGGGACAACTCACTCCTACGAGCAGTACTTC.

The rearrangement links TRBV10-3 to TRBJ2-1; D is unresolved. Trimming pared 3 bases from V and 0 bases from J, leaving 9 bases between. This CDR3 is 15 amino acids long. Per the germline V gene, CDR1 is ENHRY and CDR2 is SYGVKD. The CDR3 coding sequence is TGTGCCATCAGTGACCCGAATCGCTCCTACAATGAGCAGTTCTTC. It specifies CAISDPNRSYNEQFF.

The chain employs TRBV28 and TRBJ1-2; possible D gene TRBD1, 6 bases. Trimming pared 6 bases from V and 4 bases from J, leaving 12 bases between. Germline V gene sequence: CDR1 MDHEN, CDR2 SYDVKM. This CDR3 is built from 13 residues. The CDR3, as DNA: TGTGCCAGCAGGCCACCGGACAGCTATGGCTACACCTTC. Translation: CASRPPDSYGYTF.

J is TRBJ1-5 and V is TRBV30; TRBD1 might be the D (5 bases). V was trimmed by 1 base and J by 7 bases, leaving 11 bases between them. Germline V gene data show CDR1 as GTSNPN and CDR2 as SVGIG (reference sequence). The CDR3 covers 13 residues. This CDR3 is CAWSGGRWQPQHF. The CDR3 DNA reads as TGTGCCTGGAGTGGGGGGAGATGGCAGCCCCAGCATTTT.

The chain couples TRBV5-1 to TRBJ2-3; D not resolved. V lost 0 bases and J 5 bases, leaving 7 bases between the germline ends. In germline, CDR1 is SGHRS, CDR2 YFSETQ. The CDR3 has 13 residues. The CDR3 sequence is CASSLAVRDTQYF. The CDR3 bases are TGCGCCAGCAGCTTGGCCGTGAGAGATACGCAGTATTTT.

This clone was observed many times. The V call is TRBV11-2, the J call TRBJ1-1; D gene uncertain. The germline CDR1 and CDR2 sequences are SGHAT and FQNNGV. The CDR3 spans 14 residues. With 5 bases removed from V and 4 bases from J, the gap between germline ends came to 14 bases. In DNA, the CDR3 is TGTGCCAGCAGCCTAAGTCGGAGCAGCACTGAAGCTTTCTTT. It encodes CASSLSRSSTEAFF.

This chain uses TRBV18 with TRBJ2-7; TRBD1 matches 7 bases. The CDR3 extends over 15 amino acids. Germline CDR1 KGHSH, CDR2 LQKENI. The ends lost 3 bases at V and 2 bases at J; junction bases unmatched: 7. CDR3 nucleotides: TGTGCCAGCTCACCCCAAACCGGGACAGCCTACGAGCAGTACTTC. Protein: CASSPQTGTAYEQYF. Drawing the rest from reference TRBV18 and TRBJ2-7, the complete variable domain is NAGVMQNPRHLVRRRGQEARLRCSPMKGHSHVYWYRQLPEEGLKFMVYLQKENIIDESGMPKERFSAEFPKEGPSILRIQQVVRGDSAAYFCASSPQTGTAYEQYFGPGTRLTVT.

The chain is built from TRBV19 and TRBJ2-6; 13 bases agree with TRBD2. The CDR3 loop spans 18 amino acids. Losses at the gene ends were 3 bases for V and 3 bases for J; bases not matched to a gene: 5. Germline V gene data show CDR1 as LNHDA and CDR2 as SQIVND (reference sequence). The CDR3 DNA reads TGTGCCAGTAGTATTTATGGACTAGCGGGAGATGGGGCCAACGTCCTGACTTTC. Residues: CASSIYGLAGDGANVLTF.

The chain employs TRBV6-5 and TRBJ2-7; D unresolved. V was clipped by 2 bases and J by 0 bases, with 8 bases between them. Germline CDR1 is MNHEY and CDR2 is SVGAGI. The CDR3 has 14 amino acids. The CDR3 region has the DNA TGTGCCAGCAGTTACACCAGCACCTCCTACGAGCAGTACTTC. Translated, it gives CASSYTSTSYEQYF.